The T cell receptor (beta chain) described here comes from a study of somatic mutations in cytotoxic T cells in rheumatoid arthritis. The overall study: Prior to any treatment and right after diagnosis, patient blood (under 31 ml EDTA) was drawn.

The data were produced by immunoSEQ multiplex PCR, yet TCRdb's version contains in-frame clones alone and is incomplete. The sample holds about 18,000 clones; 82% are singletons and the top ten take 8.9%. Germline CDR1 reads LNHDA; CDR2 reads SQIVND (reference sequence). The length of the CDR3 is 16 residues. V lost 3 bases to trimming and J lost 0 bases, with 12 bases between them. The gene calls are TRBV19 and TRBJ1-5; no definite D call. What was sequenced was CD8+ T cells sorted from blood. This receptor was obtained from an adult with rheumatoid arthritis. The CDR3 DNA follows: TGTGCCAGTAGTATCGGGCAGGTCTTTAGCAATCAGCCCCAGCATTTT. It translates to CASSIGQVFSNQPQHF.